These 11 T cell receptor beta chains originate from one sample sequenced in a study of Ad26.COV2.S vaccination and SARS-CoV-2 variants. The table came from immunoSEQ multiplex PCR; TCRdb's copy has only in-frame clones and leaves some out. The sample includes under 600,000 clones, about 88% of them seen just once. The treatment here: some 20 received Ad26.COV2.S at low or high dose, single or two shots; about five received placebo; per-sample allocation not given. The investigators took samples on day 63 after the first vaccine or placebo injection. The source material was peripheral blood, sampled in a trial of Ad26.COV2.S vaccine versus placebo. The receptors were sampled from a person between 18 and 65 years old who received the Ad26.COV2.S COVID-19 vaccine or a placebo.

This clone occurred once. The chain is built from TRBV2 and TRBJ1-5; the D is unclear. The V gene lost 7 bases and the J gene lost 0 bases, with 13 bases spanning the gap. This CDR3 region has 15 residues. Germline CDR1 is SNHLY and CDR2 is FYNNEI. CDR3 DNA sequence: TGTGCCAGCAACCCGACACCCTTTAGCAATCAGCCCCAGCATTTT. This translates into CASNPTPFSNQPQHF.

This clone was counted only a few times. The rearrangement joins TRBV6-5 to TRBJ1-1, with a weak D call TRBD1 (6 bases). Trimming cost V 4 bases and J 3 bases, with 12 bases left between them. The CDR3 is made up of 14 amino acids. Germline CDR1 reads MNHEY; CDR2 reads SVGAGI. In nucleotides, the CDR3 is TGTGCCAGCAGTTCCAGGGGAGTTTACACTGAAGCTTTCTTT. It encodes CASSSRGVYTEAFF.

This sequence joins TRBV25-1 and TRBJ2-5, with D unclear. CDR1 MGHDK and CDR2 SYGVNS come from the germline V gene. The CDR3 is 15 residues long. Trimming took 2 bases from V and 5 from J, leaving 15 bases between them. In DNA, the CDR3 is TGTGCCAGCAGTGAAAGGGTCTGGGTTCGGGAGACCCAGTACTTC. Residues: CASSERVWVRETQYF.

The chain recombines TRBV2 with TRBJ2-1; TRBD2 matches at 14 bases. The CDR3 length is 14 residues. Germline-derived CDR1 and CDR2 are SNHLY and FYNNEI. J lost 6 bases, V lost 6 bases, and 1 base had no gene match. The CDR3 nucleotides are TGTGCCAGCAGAGGGACTAGCGGGAGCAATGAGCAGTTCTTC. Translation gives CASRGTSGSNEQFF. The entire variable domain, with the rest obtained from reference TRBV2 and TRBJ2-1, is as follows: EPEVTQTPSHQVTQMGQEVILRCVPISNHLYFYWYRQILGQKVEFLVSFYNNEISEKSEIFDDQFSVERPDGSNFTLKIRSTKLEDSAMYFCASRGTSGSNEQFFGPGTRLTVL.

The chain carries TRBV7-2 and TRBJ2-1; 13 bases align to TRBD2. Germline trimming cut 4 bases from V and 5 bases from J; bases unmatched to any gene: 11. The CDR3 is made up of 18 amino acids. The germline CDR1 and CDR2 sequences are SGHTA and FQGNSA. The DNA of the CDR3 is TGTGCCAGCAGCTCCCTCCCACTAGCGGGGGGGCCGAACAATGAGCAGTTCTTC. Translated, it gives CASSSLPLAGGPNNEQFF.

V is TRBV29-1 and J is TRBJ2-5; the match to TRBD1 covers 8 bases. This CDR3 has 15 amino acids. Germline assignment: CDR1 SQVTM and CDR2 ANQGSEA. V lost 6 bases and J lost 1; bases outside the gene matches: 10. The CDR3 region has the DNA TGCAGCGTGGAACGGGACAGGACTATCCAAGAGACCCAGTACTTC. Translation gives CSVERDRTIQETQYF. Looking up the rest from reference TRBV29-1 and TRBJ2-5 gives the full variable domain: SAVISQKPSRDICQRGTSLTIQCQVDSQVTMMFWYRQQPGQSLTLIATANQGSEATYESGFVIDKFPISRPNLTFSTLTVSNMSPEDSSIYLCSVERDRTIQETQYFGPGTRLLVL.

The chain has TRBV6-5 and TRBJ1-6; 8 bases map to TRBD1. The junction had 9 bases not matched to a gene; V was cut back by 7 bases and J by 10 bases. Per the germline V gene, CDR1 is MNHEY and CDR2 is SVGAGI. The CDR3 totals 14 residues. The CDR3 here is CASNPDRVNSPLHF. The CDR3 coding sequence is TGTGCCAGCAACCCGGACAGGGTAAACTCACCCCTCCACTTT.

The chain is built from TRBV2 and TRBJ2-1; no reliable D call. Germline CDR1 and CDR2: SNHLY and FYNNEI. This CDR3 region has 15 residues. V lost 3 bases to trimming and J lost 4 bases, with 13 bases between them. CDR3 region: CASSDQPSDYNEQFF. CDR3 DNA sequence: TGTGCCAGCAGTGACCAGCCGAGCGATTACAATGAGCAGTTCTTC.

The CDR3 nucleotides are TGTGCCAGTAGTCCAAACTTGGGGGAGACCCAGTACTTC. The encoded protein is CASSPNLGETQYF. The rearrangement uses TRBV19 and TRBJ2-5, with D unclear. CDR1 is LNHDA, CDR2 SQIVND, per germline (reference sequence). With 5 bases removed from V and 5 bases from J, the gap between germline ends came to 12 bases. This CDR3 has 13 residues.

The V call is TRBV5-6, the J call TRBJ1-3; tentative D call: TRBD1 (5 bases). The germline CDR1 and CDR2 sequences are SGHDT and YYEEEE. The CDR3 spans 15 residues. V was clipped by 0 bases and J by 2 bases, with 9 bases between them. CDR3 bases: TGTGCCAGCAGCTTGGTCCAGGGTACTGGAAACACCATATATTTT. Translated: CASSLVQGTGNTIYF.

The chain combines TRBV5-5 with TRBJ2-5; 7 bases map to TRBD2. V gave up 2 bases and J gave up 5 bases; unmatched junction bases: 9. This CDR3 is 15 amino acids long. CDR1 and CDR2 from the germline V gene are SGHKS and YYEKEE (reference sequence). CDR3 region: CASSFLDLGRETQYF. The CDR3 coding sequence is TGTGCCAGCAGCTTCCTCGATCTCGGGAGGGAGACCCAGTACTTC.